This T cell receptor beta chain was captured by sequencing in a study of post-analysis software for immune sequencing data. Turning to the study itself: Both relapsing-remitting and secondary progressive multiple sclerosis featured among the disease courses, as did progressive-relapsing multiple sclerosis. Study findings and constraints: In patients, TRBV5-6, TRBV5-1 and TRBV20-1 belonged to five or six TRBV segments found more frequently than in controls.

The CDR3 runs 17 residues. Sequencing libraries made from TCR beta cDNA carried unique molecular identifiers. TCRdb reprocessed the PCR reads via MiXCR and lists one record per CDR3 protein. The sample shows 550,000 to 700,000 distinct CDR3 sequences, around 47% of them seen only once. This clonotype appeared a few times. The target antigen is unknown. The chain carries TRBV21-1 and TRBJ2-5; no DNA check was done on the table's D call, TRBD1. TRBV21-1 counts as a pseudogene. Sequences were obtained from blood. The TCR was taken from a girl aged 5-17 years with multiple sclerosis. The CDR3 region has the DNA TGTGCCAGCAGCAAAGAGAGACACCCCTGGGGAGAAGAGACCCAGTACTTC. The encoded protein is CASSKERHPWGEETQYF.